Following are 2 T cell receptor beta chains from one sample sequenced in a study of cytomegalovirus exposure and HLA in healthy donors. The PCR had 60 Vbeta and 13 Jbeta primers. Produced via immunoSEQ multiplex PCR; TCRdb's table is partial and in-frame only. The table records 180,000 or so clones, 60% to 80% of them present only once. Sequenced: PBMCs. The receptors originated from a female donor in good health and CMV-seronegative.

This clone was detected only once. V is TRBV10-3 and J is TRBJ1-1; 9 bases fit TRBD1. Germline V gene data show CDR1 as ENHRY and CDR2 as SYGVKD. There are 18 residues in the CDR3. After removal of 6 bases from V and 1 base from J, the junction contained 15 bases not matched to a gene. Here the CDR3 reads CAIRASGTGRSANTEAFF. CDR3 nucleotide sequence: TGTGCCATCAGGGCGTCCGGGACAGGGCGCTCGGCGAACACTGAAGCTTTCTTT.

The chain has TRBV7-2 and TRBJ2-1; 7 bases are shared with TRBD2. The germline V gene encodes CDR1 SGHTA and CDR2 FQGNSA. The CDR3 loop spans 15 amino acids. Unmatched junction bases numbered 10, after V lost 3 bases and J lost 8 bases. CDR3 coding DNA: TGTGCCAGCAGCTTCAGCGGGAATGGTCGTGATGAGCAGTTCTTC. It specifies CASSFSGNGRDEQFF.